This TCR beta chain stems from a study of CD8 T cells in Susac syndrome. Random hexamers primed reverse transcription of about 0.5 to 1 ug RNA. TCRdb ran MiXCR on the immunoSEQ multiplex PCR reads and lists one entry per CDR3 protein. Here the sample spans about 210,000 distinct CDR3 sequences, 95% being singletons. The V end was cut by 3 bases, the J end by 1 base, with 25 bases between. The CDR3 sequence is 18 residues long. The V gene's germline CDR1 is DFQATT and CDR2 SNEGSKA (reference sequence). The sample was CD4+ T cells from PBMCs. The sequence came from a human donor with multiple sclerosis. The V call is TRBV20-1, the J call TRBJ2-7; D uncertain. CDR3 residues: CSASVMSRNSLRSYEQYF. The CDR3 DNA sequence: TGCAGTGCTAGTGTCATGTCTAGGAACAGCCTTAGGTCCTACGAGCAGTACTTC.